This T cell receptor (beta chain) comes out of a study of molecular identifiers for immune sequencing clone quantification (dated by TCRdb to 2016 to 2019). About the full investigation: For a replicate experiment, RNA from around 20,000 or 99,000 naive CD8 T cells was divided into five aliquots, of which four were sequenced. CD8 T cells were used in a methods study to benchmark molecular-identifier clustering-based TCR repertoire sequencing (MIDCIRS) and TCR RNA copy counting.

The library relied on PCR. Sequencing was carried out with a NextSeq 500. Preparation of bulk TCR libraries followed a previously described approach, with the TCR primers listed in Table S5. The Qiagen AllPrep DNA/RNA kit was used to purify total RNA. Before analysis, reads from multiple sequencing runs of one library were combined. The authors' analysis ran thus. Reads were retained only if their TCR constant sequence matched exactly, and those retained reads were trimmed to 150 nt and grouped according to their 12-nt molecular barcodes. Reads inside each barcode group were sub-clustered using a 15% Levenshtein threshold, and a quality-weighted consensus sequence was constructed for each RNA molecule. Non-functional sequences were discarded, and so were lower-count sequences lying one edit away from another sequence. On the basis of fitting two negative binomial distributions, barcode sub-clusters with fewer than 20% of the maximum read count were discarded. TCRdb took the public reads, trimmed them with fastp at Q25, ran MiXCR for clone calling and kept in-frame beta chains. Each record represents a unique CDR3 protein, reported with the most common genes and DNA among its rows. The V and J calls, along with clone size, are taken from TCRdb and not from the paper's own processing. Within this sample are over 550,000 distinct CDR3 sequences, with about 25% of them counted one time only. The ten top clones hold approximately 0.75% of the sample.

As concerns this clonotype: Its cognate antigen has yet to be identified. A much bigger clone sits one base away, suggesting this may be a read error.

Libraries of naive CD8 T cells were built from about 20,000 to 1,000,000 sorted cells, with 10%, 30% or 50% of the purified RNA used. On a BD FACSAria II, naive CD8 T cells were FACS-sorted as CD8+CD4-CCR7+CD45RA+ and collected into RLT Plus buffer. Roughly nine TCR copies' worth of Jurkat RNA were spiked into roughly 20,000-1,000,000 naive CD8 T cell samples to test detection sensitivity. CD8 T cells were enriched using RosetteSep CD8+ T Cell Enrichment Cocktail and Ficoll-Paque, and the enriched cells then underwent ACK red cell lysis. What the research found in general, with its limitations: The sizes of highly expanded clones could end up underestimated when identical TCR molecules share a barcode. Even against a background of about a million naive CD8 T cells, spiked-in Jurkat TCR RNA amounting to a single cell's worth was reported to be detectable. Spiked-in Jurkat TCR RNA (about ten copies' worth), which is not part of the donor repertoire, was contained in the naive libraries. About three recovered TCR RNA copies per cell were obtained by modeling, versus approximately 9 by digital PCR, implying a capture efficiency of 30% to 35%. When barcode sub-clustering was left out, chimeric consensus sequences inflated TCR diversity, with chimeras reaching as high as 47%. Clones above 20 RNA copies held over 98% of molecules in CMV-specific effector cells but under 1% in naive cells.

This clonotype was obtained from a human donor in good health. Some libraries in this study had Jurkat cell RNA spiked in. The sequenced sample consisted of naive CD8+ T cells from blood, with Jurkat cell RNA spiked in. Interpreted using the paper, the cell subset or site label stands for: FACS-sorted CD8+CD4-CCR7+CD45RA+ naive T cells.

The bases read TGTGCCAGCAGTACCTGGACCGATTCTACAATTAATGAAAAACTGTTTTTT. It codes for CASSTWTDSTINEKLFF. The V gene is TRBV27 and the J gene is TRBJ1-4, with no confident D gene call. CDR1 and CDR2 (MNHEY, SMNVEV) derive from the germline V gene (reference sequence). Trimming removed 5 bases from V and 4 bases from J, leaving 20 bases between the germline ends. CDR3 length: 17 amino acids, cysteine to phenylalanine. Just the 51-base CDR3 DNA is kept, in frame starting at base 1.